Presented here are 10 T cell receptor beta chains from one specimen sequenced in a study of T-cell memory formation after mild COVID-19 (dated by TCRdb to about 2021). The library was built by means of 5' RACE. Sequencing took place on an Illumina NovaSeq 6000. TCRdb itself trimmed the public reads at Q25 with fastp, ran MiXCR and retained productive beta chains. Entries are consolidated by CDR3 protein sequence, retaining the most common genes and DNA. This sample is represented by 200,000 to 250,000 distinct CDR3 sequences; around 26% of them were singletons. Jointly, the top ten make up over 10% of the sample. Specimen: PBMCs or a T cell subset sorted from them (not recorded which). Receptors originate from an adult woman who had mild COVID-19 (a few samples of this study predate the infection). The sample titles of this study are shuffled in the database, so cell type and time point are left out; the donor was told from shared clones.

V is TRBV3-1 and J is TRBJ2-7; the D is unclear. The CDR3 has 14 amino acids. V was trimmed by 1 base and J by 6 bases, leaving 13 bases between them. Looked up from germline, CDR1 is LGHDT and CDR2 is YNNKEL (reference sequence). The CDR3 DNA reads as TGTGCCAGCAGCCAAGTCTTAGTAGGGTCCGAGCAGTACTTC. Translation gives CASSQVLVGSEQYF.

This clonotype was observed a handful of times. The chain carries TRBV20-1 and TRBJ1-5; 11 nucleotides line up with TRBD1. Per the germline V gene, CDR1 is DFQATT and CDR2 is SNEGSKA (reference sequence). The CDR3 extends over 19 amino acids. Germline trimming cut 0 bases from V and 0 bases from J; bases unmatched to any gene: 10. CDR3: CSARERTGGLLYSNQPQHF. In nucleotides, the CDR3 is TGCAGTGCTAGAGAACGGACAGGGGGCCTCCTTTATAGCAATCAGCCCCAGCATTTT.

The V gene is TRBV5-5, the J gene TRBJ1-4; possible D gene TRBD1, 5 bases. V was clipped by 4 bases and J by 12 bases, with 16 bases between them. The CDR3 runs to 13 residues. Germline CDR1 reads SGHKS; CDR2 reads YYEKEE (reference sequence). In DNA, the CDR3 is TGTGCCAGCAGCCGGGGACCGTCGAGGGAACTGTTTTTT. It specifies CASSRGPSRELFF.

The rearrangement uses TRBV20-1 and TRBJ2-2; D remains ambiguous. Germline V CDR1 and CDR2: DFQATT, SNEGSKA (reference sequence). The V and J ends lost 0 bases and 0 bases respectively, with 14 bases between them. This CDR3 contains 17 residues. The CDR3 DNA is TGCAGTGCTAGAGATATCAGTCTCCCGTCGAACACCGGGGAGCTGTTTTTT. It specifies CSARDISLPSNTGELFF.

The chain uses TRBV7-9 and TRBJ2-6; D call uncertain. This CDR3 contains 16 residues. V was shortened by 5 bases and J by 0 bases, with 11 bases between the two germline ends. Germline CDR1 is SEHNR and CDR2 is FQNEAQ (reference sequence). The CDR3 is CASSPLAFSGANVLTF. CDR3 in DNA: TGTGCCAGCAGCCCTTTGGCGTTCTCTGGGGCCAACGTCCTGACTTTC.

Here the CDR3 reads CASSPEGADGYTF. The CDR3 nucleotides read TGTGCCAGCTCACCTGAGGGGGCGGATGGCTACACCTTC. The rearrangement joins TRBV18 to TRBJ1-2; 7 bases are shared with TRBD1. This CDR3 has 13 amino acids. Trimming removed 3 bases from V and 6 bases from J; junction bases left unmatched: 4. Per the germline V gene, CDR1 is KGHSH and CDR2 is LQKENI.

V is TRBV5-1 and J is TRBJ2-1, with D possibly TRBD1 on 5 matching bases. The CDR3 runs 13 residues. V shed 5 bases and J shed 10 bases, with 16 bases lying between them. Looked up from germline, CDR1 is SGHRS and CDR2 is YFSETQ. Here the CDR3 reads CASRGLTGYEQFF. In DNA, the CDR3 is TGCGCCAGCAGGGGATTAACAGGATACGAGCAGTTCTTC.

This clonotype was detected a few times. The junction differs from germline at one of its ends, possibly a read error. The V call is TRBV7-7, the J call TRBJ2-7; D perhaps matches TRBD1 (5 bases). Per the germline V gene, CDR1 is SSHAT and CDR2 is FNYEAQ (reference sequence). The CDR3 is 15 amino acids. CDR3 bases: TGTGCTAGCAGCCCAGGGCTCTCCATGTCCTACGAGCAGTACTTC. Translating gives CASSPGLSMSYEQYF.

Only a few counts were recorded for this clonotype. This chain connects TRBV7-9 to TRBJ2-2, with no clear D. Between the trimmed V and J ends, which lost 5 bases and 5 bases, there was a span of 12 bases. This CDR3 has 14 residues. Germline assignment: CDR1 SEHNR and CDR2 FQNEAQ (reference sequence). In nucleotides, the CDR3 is TGTGCCAGCAGCCCTTCGTGGGGAACCGGGGAGCTGTTTTTT. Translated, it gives CASSPSWGTGELFF.

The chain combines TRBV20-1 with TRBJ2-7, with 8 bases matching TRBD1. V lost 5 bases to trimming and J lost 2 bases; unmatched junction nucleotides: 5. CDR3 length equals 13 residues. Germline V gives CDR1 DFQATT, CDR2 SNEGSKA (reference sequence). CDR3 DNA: TGCAGTGCTGGGACAGGCGTTGCCTACGAGCAGTACTTC. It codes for CSAGTGVAYEQYF.